This record concerns one T cell receptor beta chain sequence. The CDR3 is 17 amino acids. Germline V gene lookup returns CDR1 MDHEN and CDR2 SYDVKM. The trim removed 2 bases at V and 3 bases at J, leaving 10 bases unmatched. This table comes from immunoSEQ multiplex PCR, and its TCRdb copy is limited to in-frame clones, with some not included. This table has approximately 100,000 clones, about 95% appearing once. The data derive from a study of siplizumab effects on memory and regulatory T cells. The specimen was Tregs sorted from blood. The chain combines TRBV28 with TRBJ2-1, with 7 bases aligning to TRBD2. The source is a human donor in good health. CDR3 DNA: TGTGCCAGCAGTTTACGGGTGGGAGCGGGAAACTACAATGAGCAGTTCTTC. It codes for CASSLRVGAGNYNEQFF. The whole variable domain, remainder taken from reference TRBV28 and TRBJ2-1, is DVKVTQSSRYLVKRTGEKVFLECVQDMDHENMFWYRQDPGLGLRLIYFSYDVKMKEKGDIPEGYSVSREKKERFSLILESASTNQTSMYLCASSLRVGAGNYNEQFFGPGTRLTVL.